This TCR beta chain was sequenced in a study of blood T cell repertoires in COVID-19. Study in general: Some COVID-19 samples were acute and others convalescent; all came from the United States, Italy and Spain. From T cells, B-cell-depleted T cells, or PBMCs came the material, which was cDNA or gDNA.

V was pared by 3 bases and J by 1 base, with 6 bases between. Germline V CDR1 and CDR2: KGHSH, LQKENI. CDR3 length equals 13 residues. Per the original data handling: Estimates of nucleated cell counts were drawn from the amplification of reference gene primers. Libraries were prepared by immunoSEQ multiplex PCR; TCRdb keeps only in-frame clonotypes and omits some of them. The DNA was the basis for D and trimming; V, J and clone size are from that table. The sample gives nearly 200,000 clones, about 80% of which show up once; approximately 6.9% is in the top ten. Sample: peripheral blood. V is TRBV18 and J is TRBJ1-2, with a possible D match to TRBD1 (6 bases). The source of this sequence is a human donor with acute or convalescent COVID-19. The donor label of this sample is uncertain. CDR3 in DNA: TGTGCCAGCTCACCCAGGGGTAACTATGGCTACACCTTC. Translation: CASSPRGNYGYTF.